This T cell receptor (beta chain) was captured by sequencing in a study of T cell changes during pregnancy in multiple sclerosis. CDR1 and CDR2 from the germline V gene are SEHNR and FQNEAQ (reference sequence). V lost 5 bases and J lost 7; bases outside the gene matches: 12. The CDR3 loop spans 15 amino acids. Only in-frame clones appear in the TCRdb table, and some are missing; sequencing was by immunoSEQ multiplex PCR. Among 30,000 to 45,000 clones, almost 95% were seen once, and the ten largest hold more than 0.4%. Material: CD4+ T cells from peripheral blood mononuclear cells, obtained in the third trimester of pregnancy. V and J are TRBV7-9 and TRBJ2-7, with 9 bases aligning to TRBD1. The receptor was isolated from a female donor in good health, enrolled as a control in a pregnancy study. The CDR3 DNA sequence: TGTGCCAGCAGCACCGGACAGGGGACCGGAGGGGAGCAGTACTTC. Amino acid sequence: CASSTGQGTGGEQYF.